The 3 T cell receptor beta chains below were found in one sample sequenced in a study of T cell responses to AZD1222 COVID-19 vaccine. The table came from immunoSEQ multiplex PCR; TCRdb's copy has only in-frame clones and leaves some out. The repertoire holds approximately 110,000 clones, with 65% to 90% as singletons. The sample in question was peripheral blood, obtained on day 0 of AZD1222 vaccination. These TCRs come from an adult in good health.

The chain carries TRBV4-2 and TRBJ1-5, with D possibly being TRBD1 (5 bases). CDR3 length equals 16 residues. The germline V gene encodes CDR1 LGHNA and CDR2 YNFKEQ. Deletions cut 1 base from V and 2 bases from J, with 12 bases between. Written as DNA, the CDR3 is TGTGCCAGCAGCCAAGTCTCCGGGGGTGGCAATCAGCCCCAGCATTTT. Protein sequence: CASSQVSGGGNQPQHF.

V gene TRBV28 combines with J gene TRBJ1-1, with 7 positions matching TRBD1. Germline V CDR1 and CDR2: MDHEN, SYDVKM. CDR3 size: 14 residues. J gave up 11 bases and V 8 bases, and 17 bases lay outside the gene matches. CDR3 amino acids: CASRSTGEGLIAFF. The CDR3 region has the DNA TGTGCCAGCCGCTCAACAGGGGAAGGGTTGATTGCTTTCTTT. The full variable domain, completed using reference TRBV28 and TRBJ1-1, is DVKVTQSSRYLVKRTGEKVFLECVQDMDHENMFWYRQDPGLGLRLIYFSYDVKMKEKGDIPEGYSVSREKKERFSLILESASTNQTSMYLCASRSTGEGLIAFFGQGTRLTVV.

Written as DNA, the CDR3 is TGTGCCAGCAGCCCGCTGGATAGACCCTATGGCTACACCTTC. Translating gives CASSPLDRPYGYTF. The chain has TRBV11-2 and TRBJ1-2; D is ambiguous. V was pared by 5 bases and J by 4 bases, with 14 bases between. The CDR3 is 14 residues long. Germline CDR1 and CDR2: SGHAT and FQNNGV.